This T cell receptor (beta chain) was sequenced during a study of control samples from healthy donors and cancer patients. The CDR3 contains 16 residues. Germline assignment: CDR1 SGHRS and CDR2 YFSETQ. V lost 3 bases, J lost 5 bases, and 5 bases stayed unmatched. TCRdb's copy holds only in-frame clones and misses some; the assay was immunoSEQ multiplex PCR. The data contain around 140,000 clones, roughly nine tenths of them singletons. V and J are TRBV5-1 and TRBJ1-4; 12 bases match TRBD1. Material for sequencing was blood. This sequence was found in a man aged 18 to 30 in good health. DNA of the CDR3: TGCGCCAGCAGCTCCAGGGGACAGGGGGCGAATGAAAAACTGTTTTTT. It specifies CASSSRGQGANEKLFF.